These 23 T cell receptor beta chains originate from one sample sequenced in a study of OX40 agonist ivuxolimab in advanced cancers. The table came from immunoSEQ multiplex PCR; TCRdb's copy has only in-frame clones and leaves some out. The profile shows some 69,000 clones, over 75% of them singletons. The sample consisted of CD4+ or CD8+ T cells sorted from blood, taken in a trial of the OX40 agonist ivuxolimab. Every receptor here comes from an adult with an advanced solid tumor such as melanoma, head and neck, liver or kidney cancer.

V gene TRBV27 combines with J gene TRBJ2-7; TRBD2 agrees at 7 bases. The CDR3 sequence is 16 residues long. Germline CDR1 MNHEY, CDR2 SMNVEV (reference sequence). Unmatched junction bases numbered 10, after V lost 0 bases and J lost 5 bases. The CDR3 loop is CASSLSLAGVRNEQYF. DNA of the CDR3: TGTGCCAGCAGTTTATCTTTGGCGGGAGTCCGAAACGAGCAGTACTTC.

The chain links TRBV5-1 to TRBJ2-5; 8 positions agree with TRBD2. Germline CDR1 is SGHRS and CDR2 is YFSETQ. V lost 4 bases, J lost 5 bases, and 7 bases stayed unmatched. The CDR3 is made up of 14 amino acids. Here the CDR3 reads CASSAGTRVETQYF. The DNA for the CDR3 is TGCGCCAGCAGCGCCGGGACTAGAGTGGAGACCCAGTACTTC.

The chain employs TRBV5-1 and TRBJ2-5; 7 positions agree with TRBD2. Germline assignment: CDR1 SGHRS and CDR2 YFSETQ. The CDR3 has 13 residues. J gave up 4 bases and V 9 bases, and 9 bases lay outside the gene matches. This chain's CDR3 is CATGRGLGETQYF. CDR3 sequence (DNA): TGCGCCACTGGGCGGGGGTTGGGAGAGACCCAGTACTTC. Full variable domain (missing parts from reference TRBV5-1 and TRBJ2-5): KAGVTQTPRYLIKTRGQQVTLSCSPISGHRSVSWYQQTPGQGLQFLFEYFSETQRNKGNFPGRFSGRQFSNSRSEMNVSTLELGDSALYLCATGRGLGETQYFGPGTRLLVL.

This clone was recorded once. The V and J genes are TRBV19 and TRBJ2-2, with 8 nucleotides matching TRBD2. The germline V gene encodes CDR1 LNHDA and CDR2 SQIVND (reference sequence). The CDR3 consists of 14 residues. V was pared by 7 bases and J by 5 bases, with 6 bases of the junction left unmatched. As DNA, the CDR3 is TGTGCCAGTATGGCTAGCGGGTTTACCGGGGAGCTGTTTTTT. It is translated as CASMASGFTGELFF.

This clone has more than one count but fewer than ten. V is TRBV7-6 and J is TRBJ1-1, with a possible D match to TRBD1 (6 bases). This CDR3 comprises 14 residues. V shed 9 bases and J shed 0 bases, with 14 bases lying between them. Germline assignment: CDR1 SGHVS and CDR2 FNYEAQ. The CDR3, as DNA: TGTGCCAGTTCCCCTACAGGGATGAACACTGAAGCTTTCTTT. Protein: CASSPTGMNTEAFF.

This sequence joins TRBV11-2 and TRBJ2-2; D is unclear. The CDR3 runs 14 residues. V lost 2 bases to trimming and J lost 0 bases, with 4 bases between them. Per germline, CDR1 SGHAT and CDR2 FQNNGV. The chain's CDR3 is CASSLLANTGELFF. The CDR3, as DNA: TGTGCCAGCAGCTTACTAGCGAACACCGGGGAGCTGTTTTTT.

The chain joins TRBV18 to TRBJ1-1; D is possibly TRBD1 (6 bases). Germline CDR1 is KGHSH and CDR2 is LQKENI. V was clipped by 4 bases and J by 1 base, with 16 bases between them. CDR3 length: 16 residues. The CDR3 DNA follows: TGTGCCAGCTCACGATCCGGGGGCGAGAAGAACACTGAAGCTTTCTTT. Translated, it gives CASSRSGGEKNTEAFF.

The V gene is TRBV5-1, the J gene TRBJ2-4, with D unresolved. V dropped 4 bases and J dropped 1 base, with 15 bases sitting between them. Germline CDR1 reads SGHRS; CDR2 reads YFSETQ. There are 16 residues in the CDR3. CDR3 nucleotide sequence: TGCGCCAGCAGCCCTGGGTCTGAGAGGGCCAAAAACATTCAGTACTTC. As protein: CASSPGSERAKNIQYF.

The gene calls are TRBV5-6 and TRBJ2-7; possibly TRBD2 for D (5 bases). The CDR3 contains 12 residues. V was shortened by 3 bases and J by 1 base, with 5 bases between the two germline ends. Germline CDR1 is SGHDT and CDR2 is YYEEEE. The CDR3: CASSWRSYEQYF. The CDR3 DNA reads as TGTGCCAGCAGCTGGAGGTCCTACGAGCAGTACTTC. The variable domain in full, completed from reference TRBV5-6 and TRBJ2-7, reads DAGVTQSPTHLIKTRGQQVTLRCSPKSGHDTVSWYQQALGQGPQFIFQYYEEEERQRGNFPDRFSGHQFPNYSSELNVNALLLGDSALYLCASSWRSYEQYFGPGTRLTVT.

This chain joins TRBV28 and TRBJ1-2; the D gene is possibly TRBD1 (6 bases). The CDR3 has 13 residues. V was trimmed by 5 bases and J by 4 bases, leaving 11 bases between them. Germline CDR1 and CDR2: MDHEN and SYDVKM. CDR3 in amino acids: CASSQTGPYGYTF. CDR3 coding DNA: TGTGCCAGCAGTCAAACAGGGCCCTATGGCTACACCTTC.

The chain is built from TRBV15 and TRBJ2-3; TRBD2 is a possible D gene (5 bases). CDR3 length: 15 residues. V was pared by 1 base and J by 3 bases, with 11 bases between. Germline CDR1 and CDR2: LNHNV and YYDKDF (reference sequence). The CDR3, as DNA: TGTGCCACCAGCAGAGGAGAGCGGCCAACAGATACGCAGTATTTT. It codes for CATSRGERPTDTQYF.

The chain is built from TRBV18 and TRBJ1-1; D is unresolved. Trimming cost V 3 bases and J 1 base, with 9 bases left between them. The CDR3 is made up of 14 amino acids. The germline V gene encodes CDR1 KGHSH and CDR2 LQKENI. The DNA of the CDR3 is TGTGCCAGCTCACCGGGTTACGGGAACACTGAAGCTTTCTTT. This sequence encodes CASSPGYGNTEAFF.

The chain carries TRBV28 and TRBJ1-1; tentative D call: TRBD1 (5 bases). V dropped 5 bases and J dropped 1 base, with 14 bases sitting between them. The CDR3 spans 15 residues. The V gene's germline CDR1 is MDHEN and CDR2 SYDVKM. The CDR3 is CASSPAGLTNTEAFF. CDR3 sequence (DNA): TGTGCCAGCAGTCCTGCGGGACTCACGAACACTGAAGCTTTCTTT.

This chain uses TRBV7-9 with TRBJ2-2; tentatively, D is TRBD2 (6 bases). Germline loops: CDR1 SEHNR, CDR2 FQNEAQ (reference sequence). The germline V and J ends were trimmed by 6 bases and 8 bases, with 16 bases remaining between them. There are 14 residues in the CDR3. The CDR3 region is CASRPWQGGGELFF. For the CDR3, the DNA is TGTGCCAGCAGACCCTGGCAGGGAGGTGGGGAGCTGTTTTTT. Full variable domain (outside the CDR3, taken from reference TRBV7-9 and TRBJ2-2): DTGVSQNPRHKITKRGQNVTFRCDPISEHNRLYWYRQTLGQGPEFLTYFQNEAQLEKSRLLSDRFSAERPKGSFSTLEIQRTEQGDSAMYLCASRPWQGGGELFFGEGSRLTVL.

The chain employs TRBV28 and TRBJ2-2; 9 nucleotides match TRBD2. V was pared by 8 bases and J by 5 bases, with 9 bases of the junction left unmatched. The CDR3 covers 15 residues. Germline V CDR1 and CDR2: MDHEN, SYDVKM. This CDR3 is CASFLSGSGTGELFF. CDR3 in DNA: TGTGCCAGCTTTCTTAGCGGGAGTGGGACCGGGGAGCTGTTTTTT. The whole variable domain, remainder taken from reference TRBV28 and TRBJ2-2, is DVKVTQSSRYLVKRTGEKVFLECVQDMDHENMFWYRQDPGLGLRLIYFSYDVKMKEKGDIPEGYSVSREKKERFSLILESASTNQTSMYLCASFLSGSGTGELFFGEGSRLTVL.

This chain joins TRBV7-2 and TRBJ2-5, with D unresolved. Trimming stripped 3 bases from V and 5 bases from J, with 7 bases between. This CDR3 region has 12 residues. In germline, CDR1 is SGHTA, CDR2 FQGNSA. DNA for the CDR3: TGTGCCAGCAGCTTCGGTCCGGAGACCCAGTACTTC. This encodes CASSFGPETQYF.

The chain is built from TRBV28 and TRBJ2-7; TRBD1 agrees at 7 bases. Germline CDR1 MDHEN, CDR2 SYDVKM. The CDR3 sequence is 12 residues long. The chain's CDR3 is CASSRTGRGVAV. The CDR3 DNA follows: TGTGCCAGCAGTCGGACAGGTCGAGGGGTTGCGGTC.

This chain joins TRBV7-2 and TRBJ2-4, with 9 bases identical to TRBD1. CDR1 and CDR2 from the germline V gene are SGHTA and FQGNSA. Trimming at V came to 1 base and at J to 6 bases, leaving 4 bases not matched to a gene. This CDR3 has 15 amino acids. The CDR3 sequence: CASSLVRGQGNIQYF. CDR3 sequence (DNA): TGTGCCAGCAGCTTAGTTCGGGGACAGGGAAACATTCAGTACTTC.

The rearrangement links TRBV18 to TRBJ2-7; D possibly corresponds to TRBD2 (6 bases). V lost 3 bases and J 0 bases, leaving 9 bases between the germline ends. Germline V gene lookup returns CDR1 KGHSH and CDR2 LQKENI. The CDR3 spans 14 residues. CDR3: CASSPGRGSYEQYF. The CDR3 DNA reads TGTGCCAGCTCACCGGGGCGGGGCTCCTACGAGCAGTACTTC.

The CDR3 sequence is CASSNLQGAVNTEAFF. The CDR3 nucleotides read TGTGCCAGCAGTAACCTACAGGGGGCGGTGAACACTGAAGCTTTCTTT. The chain is built from TRBV28 and TRBJ1-1, with TRBD1 identical over 9 bases. V shed 5 bases and J 0 bases; nucleotides not matched to a gene: 7. The V gene's germline CDR1 is MDHEN and CDR2 SYDVKM. The CDR3 covers 16 residues.

The chain carries TRBV29-1 and TRBJ2-3; 7 nucleotides line up with TRBD2. The CDR3 is made up of 12 amino acids. CDR1 is SQVTM and CDR2 is ANQGSEA in the germline V gene. The V and J ends lost 7 bases and 4 bases, in that order; junction bases with no gene match: 5. DNA of the CDR3: TGCAGCGGGGAGGGAGGACCAGATACGCAGTATTTT. This encodes CSGEGGPDTQYF.

The rearrangement links TRBV7-8 to TRBJ2-1; D uncertain. This CDR3 spans 11 amino acids. V was shortened by 5 bases and J by 10 bases, with 9 bases between the two germline ends. Germline CDR1 reads SGHVS; CDR2 reads FQNEAQ. For the CDR3, the DNA is TGTGCCAGCAGCCAGCTAGGGGAGCAGTTCTTC. Translation: CASSQLGEQFF.

This rearrangement joins TRBV6-1 to TRBJ2-3, with TRBD1 as a possible D gene (5 bases). Trimming took off 4 bases at V and 2 bases at J, with 16 bases between the two ends. Germline CDR1 is MNHNS and CDR2 is SASEGT. The CDR3 sequence is 16 residues long. The CDR3 spells CASSVLGLGATDTQYF. CDR3 DNA sequence: TGTGCCAGCAGTGTCCTTGGGCTAGGGGCCACAGATACGCAGTATTTT.